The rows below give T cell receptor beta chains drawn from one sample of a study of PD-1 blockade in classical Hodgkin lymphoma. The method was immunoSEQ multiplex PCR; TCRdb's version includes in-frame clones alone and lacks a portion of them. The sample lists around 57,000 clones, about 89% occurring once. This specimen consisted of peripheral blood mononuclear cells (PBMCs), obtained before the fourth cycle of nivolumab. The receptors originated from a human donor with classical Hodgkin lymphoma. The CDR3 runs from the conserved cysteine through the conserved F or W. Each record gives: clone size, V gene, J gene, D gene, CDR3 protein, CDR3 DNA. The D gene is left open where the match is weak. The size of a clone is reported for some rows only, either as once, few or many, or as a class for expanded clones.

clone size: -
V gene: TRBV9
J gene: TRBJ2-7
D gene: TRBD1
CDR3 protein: CASSVGRTGSYEQYF
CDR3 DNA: TGTGCCAGCAGCGTAGGTCGGACAGGGAGCTACGAGCAGTACTTC

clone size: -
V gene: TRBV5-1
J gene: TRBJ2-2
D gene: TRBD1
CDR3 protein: CASSLKQGPAGELFF
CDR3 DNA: TGCGCCAGCAGCTTGAAACAGGGGCCGGCCGGGGAGCTGTTTTTT

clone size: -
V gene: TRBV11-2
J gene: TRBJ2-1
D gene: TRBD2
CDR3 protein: CASSLAGGANEQFF
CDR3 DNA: TGTGCCAGCAGCTTAGCGGGAGGAGCGAATGAGCAGTTCTTC

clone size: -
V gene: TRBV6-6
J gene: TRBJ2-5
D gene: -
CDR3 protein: CASRVEVSHETQYF
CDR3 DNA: TGTGCCAGCAGGGTCGAGGTTAGCCATGAGACCCAGTACTTC

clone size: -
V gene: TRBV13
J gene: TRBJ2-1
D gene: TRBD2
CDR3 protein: CASREIAGDGNEQFF
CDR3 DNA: TGTGCCAGCAGGGAAATAGCGGGAGACGGCAATGAGCAGTTCTTC

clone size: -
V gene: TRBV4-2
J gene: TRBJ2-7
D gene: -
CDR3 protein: CASSQLKSSYEQYF
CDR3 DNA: TGTGCCAGCAGCCAACTAAAGAGCTCCTACGAGCAGTACTTC

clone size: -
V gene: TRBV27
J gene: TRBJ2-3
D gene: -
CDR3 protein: CASSGLRVGGTDTQYF
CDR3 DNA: TGTGCCAGCAGTGGGCTACGCGTGGGAGGCACAGATACGCAGTATTTT

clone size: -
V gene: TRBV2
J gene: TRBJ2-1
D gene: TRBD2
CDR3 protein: CASSGRLAGVGEQFF
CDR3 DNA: TGTGCCAGCAGTGGACGACTAGCGGGAGTGGGTGAGCAGTTCTTC

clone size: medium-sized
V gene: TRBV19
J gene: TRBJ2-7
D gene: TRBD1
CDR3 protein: CASSSGQVSYEQYF
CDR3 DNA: TGTGCCAGTAGTTCGGGACAGGTCTCCTACGAGCAGTACTTC

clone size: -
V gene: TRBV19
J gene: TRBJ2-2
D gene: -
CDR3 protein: CASSDRGGNPGELFF
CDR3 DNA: TGTGCCAGTAGCGACCGGGGCGGCAACCCCGGGGAGCTGTTTTTT

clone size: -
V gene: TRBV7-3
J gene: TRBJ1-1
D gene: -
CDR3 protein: CASSLTSAENTEAFF
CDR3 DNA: TGTGCCAGCAGCTTAACGTCGGCGGAGAACACTGAAGCTTTCTTT

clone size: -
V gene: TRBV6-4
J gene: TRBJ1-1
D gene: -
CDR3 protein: CASSGPSHRESNTEAFF
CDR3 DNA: TGTGCCAGCAGTGGCCCCTCCCACAGGGAGTCTAACACTGAAGCTTTCTTT

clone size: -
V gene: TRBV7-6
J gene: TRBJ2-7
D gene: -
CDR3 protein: CASSLGPSSYEQYF
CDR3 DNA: TGTGCCAGCAGCTTAGGGCCGAGCTCCTACGAGCAGTACTTC

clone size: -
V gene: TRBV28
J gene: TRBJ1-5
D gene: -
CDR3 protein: CASSLIPLIQGLESNQPQHF
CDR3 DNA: TGTGCCAGCAGTCTAATCCCCCTTATACAGGGTTTGGAGAGCAATCAGCCCCAGCATTTT

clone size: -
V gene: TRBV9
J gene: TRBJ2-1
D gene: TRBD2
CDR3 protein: CASSVGLAGAKLTYNEQFF
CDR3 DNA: TGTGCCAGCAGCGTAGGGCTAGCGGGAGCTAAACTAACCTACAATGAGCAGTTCTTC

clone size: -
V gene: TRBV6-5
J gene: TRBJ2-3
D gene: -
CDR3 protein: CASSLAGTDTQYF
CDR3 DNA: TGTGCCAGCAGTCTAGCCGGCACAGATACGCAGTATTTT

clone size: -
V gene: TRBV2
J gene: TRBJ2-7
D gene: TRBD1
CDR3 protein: CASSEAPKGGVGYEQYF
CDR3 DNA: TGTGCCAGCAGTGAGGCGCCGAAAGGGGGCGTGGGGTACGAGCAGTACTTC

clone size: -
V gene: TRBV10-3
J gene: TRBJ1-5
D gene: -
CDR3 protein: CAISGGSNNQPQHF
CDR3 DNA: TGTGCCATCAGTGGTGGATCGAACAATCAGCCCCAGCATTTT

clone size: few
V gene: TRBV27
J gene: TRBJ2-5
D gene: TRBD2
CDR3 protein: CASSQLAWETQYF
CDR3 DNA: TGTGCCAGCAGTCAACTAGCGTGGGAGACCCAGTACTTC

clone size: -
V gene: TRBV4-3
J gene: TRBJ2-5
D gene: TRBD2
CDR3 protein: CASSQDVGLGGAQYF
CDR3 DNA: TGCGCCAGCAGCCAAGATGTGGGGCTTGGGGGGGCCCAGTACTTC

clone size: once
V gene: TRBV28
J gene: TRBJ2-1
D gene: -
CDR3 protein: CASRSMGLNEQFF
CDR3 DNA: TGTGCCAGCCGCTCCATGGGTCTCAATGAGCAGTTCTTC

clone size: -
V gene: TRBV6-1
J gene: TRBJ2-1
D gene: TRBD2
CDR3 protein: CASRTSGTNNEQFF
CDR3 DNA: TGTGCCAGCAGGACTAGCGGGACTAACAATGAGCAGTTCTTC

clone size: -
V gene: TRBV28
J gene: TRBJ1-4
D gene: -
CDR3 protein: CATNYGLNNEKLFF
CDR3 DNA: TGTGCCACCAATTATGGACTTAATAATGAAAAACTGTTTTTT

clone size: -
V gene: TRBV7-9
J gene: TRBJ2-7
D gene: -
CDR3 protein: CASSKGPPSYEQYF
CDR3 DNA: TGTGCCAGCAGCAAGGGACCGCCGTCCTACGAGCAGTACTTC

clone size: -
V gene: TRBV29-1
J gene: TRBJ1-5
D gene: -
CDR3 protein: CSVEGGGGGQPQHF
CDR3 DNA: TGCAGCGTTGAAGGGGGAGGTGGGGGTCAGCCCCAGCATTTT

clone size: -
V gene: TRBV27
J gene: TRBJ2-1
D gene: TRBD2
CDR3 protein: CASSPLRAGGPNEQFF
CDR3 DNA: TGTGCCAGCAGCCCATTAAGGGCGGGGGGCCCCAATGAGCAGTTCTTC

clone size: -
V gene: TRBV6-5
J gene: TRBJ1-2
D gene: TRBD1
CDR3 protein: CASSIRQGPNYGYTF
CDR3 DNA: TGTGCCAGCAGCATCCGACAGGGCCCAAACTATGGCTACACCTTC

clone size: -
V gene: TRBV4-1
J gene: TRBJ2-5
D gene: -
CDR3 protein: CASSHINLGKETQYF
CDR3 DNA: TGCGCCAGCAGCCATATCAATCTAGGAAAAGAGACCCAGTACTTC

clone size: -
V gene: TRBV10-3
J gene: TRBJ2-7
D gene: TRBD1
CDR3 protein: CAIRGGQVPYEQYF
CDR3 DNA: TGTGCCATCAGGGGGGGACAGGTCCCATACGAGCAGTACTTC

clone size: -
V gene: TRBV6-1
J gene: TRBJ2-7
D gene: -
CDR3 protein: CASAMRQAWYEQYF
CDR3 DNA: TGTGCCAGTGCCATGCGACAGGCTTGGTACGAGCAGTACTTC

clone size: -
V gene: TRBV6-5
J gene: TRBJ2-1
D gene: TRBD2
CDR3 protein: CASKSGGASYNEQFF
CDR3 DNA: TGTGCCAGCAAGAGCGGGGGGGCCTCCTACAATGAGCAGTTCTTC

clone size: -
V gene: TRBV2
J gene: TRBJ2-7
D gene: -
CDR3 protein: CASSGQTTYEQYF
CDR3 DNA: TGTGCCAGCAGCGGACAGACGACCTACGAGCAGTACTTC

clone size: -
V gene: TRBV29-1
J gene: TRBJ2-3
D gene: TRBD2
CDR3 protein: CSVEDLAGASTDTQYF
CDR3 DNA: TGCAGCGTTGAAGATCTGGCGGGAGCGAGCACAGATACGCAGTATTTT

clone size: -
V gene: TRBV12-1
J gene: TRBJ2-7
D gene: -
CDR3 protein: CASSFTAGGNHEQYF
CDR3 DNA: TGTGCCAGCAGCTTCACCGCGGGCGGGAACCACGAGCAGTACTTC

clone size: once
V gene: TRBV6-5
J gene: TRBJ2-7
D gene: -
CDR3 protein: CASSYGTGASYEQYF
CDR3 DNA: TGTGCCAGCAGTTACGGGACGGGGGCGTCCTACGAGCAGTACTTC

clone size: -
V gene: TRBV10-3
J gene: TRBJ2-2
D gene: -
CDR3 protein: CAIRGATGELFF
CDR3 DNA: TGTGCCATCAGGGGGGCGACCGGGGAGCTGTTTTTT